This T cell receptor beta chain was observed in a study of cytomegalovirus exposure and HLA in healthy donors. As for the study in general: The early release's HLA-typed donors yielded 65 million to 85 million unique TCRs.

In nominal health when sampled, donors likely had unrecorded immune exposures nonetheless. As concerns this clone: The antigen is not known.

CDR3 length equals 15 residues. V lost 8 bases and J 0 bases, leaving 13 bases between the germline ends. CDR1 and CDR2 from the germline V gene are MNHEY and SVGAGI. It was with 60 Vbeta and 13 Jbeta primers that the PCR ran. Profiling relied on immunoSEQ multiplex PCR, and the TCRdb table lists in-frame clones only, not all of them. Found here are 250,000 or so clones, about 90% of them singletons; the top ten hold roughly 1.6%. Whole-study results and caveats: Whilst most TCR sequences proved rare, a subset of public TCRs occurred across many donors.

Sequencing was performed on PBMCs. The TCR originated in a girl aged 2-10 years in good health and CMV-seronegative. The rearrangement joins TRBV6-5 to TRBJ1-4; D unclear. The CDR3 protein is CASSRGSATNEKLFF. CDR3 DNA sequence: TGTGCCAGCTCACGAGGAAGTGCAACTAATGAAAAACTGTTTTTT.